A single sample gave rise to the 3 T cell receptor beta chains below, sequenced in a study of blood T cells in healthy people across ages. Then a second PCR, running roughly 7 to 11 cycles, was carried out with a sample-barcoded 5' primer and a J-beta primer mix. TCRdb processed the 5' RACE reads anew with MiXCR; each CDR3 protein has one entry. The top ten clones hold about an eighth of a sample with about 1.1 million distinct CDR3 sequences, roughly two fifths of them seen once. The sample comprised blood. These receptor sequences come from a man aged 18 to 30 in good health.

V usage is TRBV6-5 and J usage is TRBJ2-4; 9 bases match TRBD2. The J call may be incorrect, as the DNA end agrees better with TRBJ2-7. The CDR3 is 15 amino acids. The germline V gene encodes CDR1 MNHEY and CDR2 SVGAGI. For the CDR3, the DNA is TGTGCCAGCAGTTACTCGTCTTGGACTAGCGACGAGCAGTACTTC. Translated, it gives CASSYSSWTSDEQYF.

This clonotype has only a few counts. The V call is TRBV6-5, the J call TRBJ1-1; 10 bases match TRBD1. The CDR3 is made up of 15 amino acids. Germline loops: CDR1 MNHEY, CDR2 SVGAGI. Trimming removed 0 bases from V and 5 bases from J; junction bases left unmatched: 3. The CDR3: CASSYSGDRGTEAFF. Here the CDR3 DNA reads TGTGCCAGCAGTTACTCGGGGGACAGGGGAACTGAAGCTTTCTTT.

The chain links TRBV4-1 to TRBJ1-5; 9 bases map to TRBD1. Germline CDR1 MGHRA, CDR2 YSYEKL. This CDR3 has 15 amino acids. The J segment lost 3 bases and the V segment lost 4 bases, leaving 4 bases of the junction unmatched. CDR3 loop: CASSPRTGVNQPQHF. Here the CDR3 DNA reads TGCGCCAGCAGCCCCAGGACAGGGGTCAATCAGCCCCAGCATTTT.